What follows are 30 T cell receptor beta chains derived from one specimen sequenced in a study of PD-1 blockade in classical Hodgkin lymphoma. Produced via immunoSEQ multiplex PCR; TCRdb's table is partial and in-frame only. The top ten hold roughly a fifth of the sample, which has some 22,000 clones, over 65% seen once. Documented time point: cycle 4 day 1 (C4D1), after more than five weeks of nivolumab. Each patient's relapse followed autologous stem cell transplantation, and brentuximab vedotin exposure varied. This material consisted of peripheral blood mononuclear cells (PBMCs), taken before the fourth cycle of nivolumab. The receptors derive from a human donor with classical Hodgkin lymphoma.

The chain uses TRBV27 and TRBJ1-2, with D possibly matching TRBD1 (5 bases). Germline CDR1 is MNHEY and CDR2 is SMNVEV (reference sequence). The CDR3 has 14 amino acids. The germline V and J ends were trimmed by 5 bases and 4 bases, with 14 bases remaining between them. The CDR3, as DNA: TGTGCCAGCAGTGATCCTGGGGGGGTCTATGGCTACACCTTC. It encodes CASSDPGGVYGYTF.

The V call is TRBV10-1, the J call TRBJ2-1; TRBD1 matches 7 bases. J lost 8 bases, V lost 3 bases, and 13 bases had no gene match. The V gene's germline CDR1 is WNHNN and CDR2 SYGVQD (reference sequence). The CDR3 is 16 residues long. This CDR3 is CASSEQGFPGTDEQFF. The CDR3 DNA reads as TGCGCCAGCAGTGAACAGGGGTTCCCGGGTACGGATGAGCAGTTCTTC.

This chain uses TRBV11-2 with TRBJ2-7, with a weak D call TRBD1 (5 bases). CDR1 and CDR2 from the germline V gene are SGHAT and FQNNGV. This CDR3 has 12 residues. V was shortened by 2 bases and J by 4 bases, with 6 bases between the two germline ends. This CDR3 reads CASSLNRYEQYF. Here the CDR3 DNA reads TGTGCCAGCAGCTTAAACAGGTACGAGCAGTACTTC.

V usage is TRBV11-2 and J usage is TRBJ2-1, with D unresolved. The CDR3 sequence is 12 residues long. Germline CDR1 SGHAT, CDR2 FQNNGV. Trimming stripped 3 bases from V and 6 bases from J, with 6 bases between. This chain's CDR3 is CASSFDSNEQFF. The DNA for the CDR3 is TGTGCCAGCAGCTTCGACTCCAATGAGCAGTTCTTC.

This clone was recorded once. This sequence joins TRBV27 and TRBJ2-2; the D gene is possibly TRBD2 (6 bases). Germline CDR1 is MNHEY and CDR2 is SMNVEV (reference sequence). V dropped 6 bases and J dropped 3 bases, with 14 bases sitting between them. The CDR3 sequence is 15 residues long. DNA for the CDR3: TGTGCCAGCAGGCCCGATCCGGGAGACACCGGGGAGCTGTTTTTT. It specifies CASRPDPGDTGELFF.

The J gene is TRBJ2-5, the V gene TRBV7-9; 7 bases map to TRBD1. CDR3 length: 14 amino acids. The trim removed 6 bases at V and 1 base at J, leaving 5 bases unmatched. Germline CDR1 and CDR2: SEHNR and FQNEAQ (reference sequence). CDR3 DNA: TGTGCCAGCAGGCTGACAGGGAGCCAAGAGACCCAGTACTTC. Protein sequence: CASRLTGSQETQYF.

V usage is TRBV21-1 and J usage is TRBJ2-7; the table's D gene call, TRBD2, was not cross checked with the DNA. TRBV21-1 counts as a pseudogene. This CDR3 region has 18 residues. CDR3 sequence reads: CASSNCRVLAGCSYEQYF. The CDR3 nucleotides are TGTGCCAGCAGCAATTGCAGGGTACTAGCGGGTTGCTCCTACGAGCAGTACTTC.

J is TRBJ1-1 and V is TRBV6-1; D is perhaps TRBD1 (5 bases). The germline V and J ends were trimmed by 3 bases and 0 bases, with 11 bases remaining between them. Germline V CDR1 and CDR2: MNHNS, SASEGT. The CDR3 covers 15 residues. CDR3 region: CASSDRAYMNTEAFF. Written as DNA, the CDR3 is TGTGCCAGCAGTGACAGGGCTTACATGAACACTGAAGCTTTCTTT.

The J gene is TRBJ2-1, the V gene TRBV6-5; tentatively, D is TRBD1 (6 bases). CDR3 length: 11 residues. Germline values: CDR1 MNHEY, CDR2 SVGAGI. The V gene lost 5 bases and the J gene lost 10 bases, with 9 bases spanning the gap. The CDR3 nucleotides are TGTGCCAGCAGTAGGGGGTACGAGCAGTTCTTC. It encodes CASSRGYEQFF.

For the CDR3, the DNA is TGTGCCAGCAGCCCAGGAACGGACAGGATAGCTGGAAACACCATATATTTT. Its protein product is CASSPGTDRIAGNTIYF. The chain combines TRBV5-4 with TRBJ1-3; TRBD1 matches at 7 bases. The junction had 12 bases not matched to a gene; V was cut back by 4 bases and J by 2 bases. Germline CDR1 is SGHNT and CDR2 is YYREEE (reference sequence). This CDR3 is 17 amino acids long.

The chain joins TRBV23-1 to TRBJ2-7; the D gene is possibly TRBD1 (6 bases). TRBV23-1 is an ORF; its function is uncertain. V was shortened by 2 bases and J by 3 bases, with 14 bases between the two germline ends. CDR3 length: 15 amino acids. The DNA of the CDR3 is TGCGCCAGCAGTCAACCGACGACAGGCAGCTACGAGCAGTACTTC. It encodes CASSQPTTGSYEQYF.

V gene TRBV20-1 combines with J gene TRBJ2-7; D ambiguous. The CDR3 contains 11 residues. V dropped 1 base and J dropped 6 bases, with 7 bases sitting between them. Per germline, CDR1 DFQATT and CDR2 SNEGSKA (reference sequence). CDR3: CSARVSSEQYF. In DNA, the CDR3 is TGCAGTGCTAGAGTTTCAAGCGAGCAGTACTTC.

The genes are TRBV11-3 and TRBJ2-7; 14 bases agree with TRBD2. Germline V CDR1 and CDR2: SGHNT, YENEEA. The CDR3 sequence is 15 residues long. J was trimmed by 6 bases and V by 5 bases; bases with no gene match: 6. CDR3 region: CASSPGLAGGSEQYF. The DNA for the CDR3 is TGTGCCAGCAGCCCCGGACTAGCGGGAGGATCCGAGCAGTACTTC. Full variable domain (outside the CDR3, taken from reference TRBV11-3 and TRBJ2-7): EAGVVQSPRYKIIEKKQPVAFWCNPISGHNTLYWYLQNLGQGPELLIRYENEEAVDDSQLPKDRFSAERLKGVDSTLKIQPAELGDSAVYLCASSPGLAGGSEQYFGPGTRLTVT.

The chain is built from TRBV15 and TRBJ2-2, with D uncertain. CDR1 is LNHNV, CDR2 YYDKDF, per germline (reference sequence). The V and J ends lost 1 base and 7 bases respectively, with 10 bases between them. The CDR3 extends over 14 amino acids. The CDR3 here is CATSRGDADGELFF. The CDR3 nucleotides are TGTGCCACCAGCAGAGGTGACGCGGACGGGGAGCTGTTTTTT.

V gene TRBV6-5 combines with J gene TRBJ1-1, with TRBD1 identical over 10 bases. The germline V gene has CDR1 MNHEY and CDR2 SVGAGI. The ends lost 1 base at V and 0 bases at J; junction bases unmatched: 2. CDR3 length: 16 residues. CDR3 sequence reads: CASSYLTGGVNTEAFF. As DNA, the CDR3 is TGTGCCAGCAGTTACTTGACAGGGGGCGTGAACACTGAAGCTTTCTTT.

The DNA for the CDR3 is TGTGCCAGCAGCTTTGGGGGAGGTTCAGAGACCCAGTACTTC. It translates to CASSFGGGSETQYF. The rearrangement links TRBV5-4 to TRBJ2-5; maybe TRBD2 (6 bases). The V end lost 2 bases, the J end lost 4 bases, and 12 bases lay between the germline ends. This CDR3 has 14 amino acids. Germline V gene sequence: CDR1 SGHNT, CDR2 YYREEE (reference sequence).

CDR3 amino acids: CASSLPGTGGQETQYF. CDR3 coding DNA: TGTGCCAGCAGCTTACCTGGGACAGGGGGCCAAGAGACCCAGTACTTC. This chain links TRBV7-9 with TRBJ2-5; 11 bases align to TRBD1. Germline values: CDR1 SEHNR, CDR2 FQNEAQ (reference sequence). This CDR3 spans 16 amino acids. The junction had 3 bases not matched to a gene; V was cut back by 2 bases and J by 1 base. Based on the CDR3 plus reference TRBV7-9 and TRBJ2-5, the full variable domain is DTGVSQNPRHKITKRGQNVTFRCDPISEHNRLYWYRQTLGQGPEFLTYFQNEAQLEKSRLLSDRFSAERPKGSFSTLEIQRTEQGDSAMYLCASSLPGTGGQETQYFGPGTRLLVL.

The chain joins TRBV5-1 to TRBJ1-2; tentative D call: TRBD1 (5 bases). Trimming removed 3 bases from V and 7 bases from J, with 10 bases in between. CDR1 is SGHRS, CDR2 YFSETQ, per germline. This CDR3 region has 12 residues. The CDR3 is CASSSGRPGYTF. The CDR3 DNA reads TGCGCCAGCAGCTCAGGGAGGCCTGGCTACACCTTC.

The chain employs TRBV10-1 and TRBJ2-7, with a tentative D call TRBD2 (5 bases). Trimming took off 6 bases at V and 3 bases at J, with 9 bases between the two ends. The length of the CDR3 is 12 residues. The V gene's germline CDR1 is WNHNN and CDR2 SYGVQD (reference sequence). This CDR3 reads CASRRSGYEQYF. CDR3 in DNA: TGCGCCAGCAGGAGAAGCGGCTACGAGCAGTACTTC.

This clone was seen a few times. The V and J genes are TRBV28 and TRBJ2-2; maybe TRBD2 (5 bases). V was pared by 7 bases and J by 0 bases, with 15 bases between. Germline V gene data show CDR1 as MDHEN and CDR2 as SYDVKM. The CDR3 is 16 residues long. The CDR3 reads CASTLEAGPNTGELFF. For the CDR3, the DNA is TGTGCCAGCACCTTGGAGGCGGGCCCGAACACCGGGGAGCTGTTTTTT.

This clone has just one count. The chain is built from TRBV5-1 and TRBJ2-7; D could derive from TRBD1 or TRBD2 (5 bases each). CDR3 length: 16 residues. With 3 bases removed from V and 0 bases from J, the gap between germline ends came to 16 bases. Germline V CDR1 and CDR2: SGHRS, YFSETQ. The CDR3 nucleotides read TGCGCCAGCAGCTACGTACCCGGGACGGACTCCTACGAGCAGTACTTC. Its translation: CASSYVPGTDSYEQYF.

The gene calls are TRBV18 and TRBJ2-2, with 8 bases identical to TRBD2. The germline V gene has CDR1 KGHSH and CDR2 LQKENI. With 1 base clipped from V and 1 base from J, the junction kept 2 bases outside the gene matches. CDR3 length equals 16 residues. The CDR3 here is CASSPLAGGNTGELFF. DNA for the CDR3: TGTGCCAGCTCACCACTGGCGGGAGGGAACACCGGGGAGCTGTTTTTT.

J is TRBJ2-2 and V is TRBV29-1; tentatively, D is TRBD2 (6 bases). V lost 7 bases and J lost 2, with 14 bases in between. The CDR3 covers 14 residues. Looked up from germline, CDR1 is SQVTM and CDR2 is ANQGSEA. The CDR3 loop is CSAAEAGNTGELFF. As DNA, the CDR3 is TGCAGCGCTGCCGAAGCGGGTAACACCGGGGAGCTGTTTTTT.

This chain uses TRBV5-1 with TRBJ2-7; a possible D gene is TRBD2 (8 bases). The CDR3 contains 16 residues. V lost 6 bases, J lost 2 bases, and 21 bases lay in between. The germline V gene encodes CDR1 SGHRS and CDR2 YFSETQ. CDR3 nucleotide sequence: TGCGCCAGCAACGGAGCCGGGACAGCGGGAGCCTACGAGCAGTACTTC. This translates into CASNGAGTAGAYEQYF.

V and J are TRBV7-8 and TRBJ2-5, with a tentative D call TRBD2 (6 bases). The V gene's germline CDR1 is SGHVS and CDR2 FQNEAQ. CDR3 size: 13 residues. V gave up 7 bases and J gave up 4 bases, with 13 bases separating them. CDR3 DNA: TGTGCCAGCACCGCACTGGGGGGAGAGACCCAGTACTTC. Its protein is CASTALGGETQYF.

This chain joins TRBV19 and TRBJ1-1; D is uncertain. Trimming pared 6 bases from V and 0 bases from J, leaving 8 bases between. From germline, CDR1 is LNHDA and CDR2 SQIVND (reference sequence). The CDR3 sequence is 13 residues long. The CDR3 sequence is CASRDKMNTEAFF. As DNA, the CDR3 is TGTGCCAGTAGAGACAAAATGAACACTGAAGCTTTCTTT.

In regard to this clone: A junction boundary mismatches the germline segment, possibly from a read error. The chain joins TRBV6-1 to TRBJ2-3; the D gene is possibly TRBD1 (6 bases). This CDR3 spans 15 amino acids. Germline CDR1 MNHNS, CDR2 SASEGT. The CDR3 DNA follows: TGTGCCAGCAGTGAACTGGGACAAGCCACAGGTACGCAGTATTTT. Translating gives CASSELGQATGTQYF.

This clone appeared a single time. This chain connects TRBV27 to TRBJ1-2; the match to TRBD1 covers 7 bases. This CDR3 has 14 residues. Losses at the gene ends were 5 bases for V and 9 bases for J; bases not matched to a gene: 12. Germline CDR1 is MNHEY and CDR2 is SMNVEV (reference sequence). The CDR3 DNA sequence: TGTGCCAGCAGTGTCATCCGGGACAGCCCCAGCTACACCTTC. Translation: CASSVIRDSPSYTF.

The chain has TRBV25-1 and TRBJ1-2; 8 nucleotides match TRBD1. V was pared by 3 bases and J by 7 bases, with 10 bases of the junction left unmatched. CDR3 length: 15 residues. Per germline, CDR1 MGHDK and CDR2 SYGVNS. CDR3 amino acids: CASSDRLQGAGGYTF. CDR3 DNA: TGTGCCAGCAGTGACCGACTGCAGGGGGCGGGTGGCTACACCTTC.

The CDR3 coding sequence is TGCGCCAGCACCCCTTTGGGGGAGCAGTTCTTC. This sequence encodes CASTPLGEQFF. This rearrangement joins TRBV10-2 to TRBJ2-1, with no clear D. Germline V gene sequence: CDR1 WSHSY, CDR2 SAAADI. This CDR3 contains 11 residues. V lost 7 bases, J lost 10 bases, and 11 bases lay in between.